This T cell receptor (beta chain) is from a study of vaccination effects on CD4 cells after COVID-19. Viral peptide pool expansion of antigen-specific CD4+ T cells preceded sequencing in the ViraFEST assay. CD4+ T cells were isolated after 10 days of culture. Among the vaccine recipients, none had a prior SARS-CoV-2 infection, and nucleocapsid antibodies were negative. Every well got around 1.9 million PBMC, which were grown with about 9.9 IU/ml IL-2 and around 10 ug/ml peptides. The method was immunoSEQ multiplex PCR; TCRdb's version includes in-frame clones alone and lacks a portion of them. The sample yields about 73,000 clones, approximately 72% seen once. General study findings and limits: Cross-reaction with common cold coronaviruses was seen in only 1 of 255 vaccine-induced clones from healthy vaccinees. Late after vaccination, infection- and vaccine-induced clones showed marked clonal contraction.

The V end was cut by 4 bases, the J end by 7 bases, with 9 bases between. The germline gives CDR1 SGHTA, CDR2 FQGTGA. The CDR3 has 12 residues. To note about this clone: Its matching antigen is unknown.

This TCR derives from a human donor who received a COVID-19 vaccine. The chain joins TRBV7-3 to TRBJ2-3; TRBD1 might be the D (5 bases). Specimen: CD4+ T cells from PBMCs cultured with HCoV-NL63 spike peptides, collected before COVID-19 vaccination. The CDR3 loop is CASSSSGYTQYF. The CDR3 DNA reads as TGTGCCAGCAGCTCCTCAGGGTATACGCAGTATTTT.